The next 28 T cell receptor beta chains were all read from a single sample in a study of regulatory and conventional T cells in RAG deficiency. Conventional CD4+ T cells were sorted from blood as CD25-low CD127-high cells. Only in-frame clones appear in the TCRdb table, and some are missing; sequencing was by immunoSEQ multiplex PCR. Counted here are 45,000 to 50,000 clones, 85% to 90% occurring once; the ten biggest clones make up 0.51%. These sequences were also reported in another study, on regulatory T cells. That source reports: The PCR used 52 TRBV and 13 TRBJ primers.

The material sequenced was CD4+ effector T cells sorted from blood. These receptors were collected from a human donor in good health.

The V call is TRBV2, the J call TRBJ1-5; a weak D match, TRBD1 (5 bases). The germline gives CDR1 SNHLY, CDR2 FYNNEI. With 5 bases removed from V and 0 bases from J, the gap between germline ends came to 17 bases. The CDR3 has 17 residues. CDR3 residues: CASSKGQGVNSNQPQHF. The CDR3 coding sequence is TGTGCCAGCAGTAAAGGCCAGGGAGTTAATAGCAATCAGCCCCAGCATTTT.

This clone was detected once. The rearrangement uses TRBV19 and TRBJ1-1, with unresolved D. V lost 5 bases to trimming and J lost 0 bases, with 7 bases between them. Germline V gives CDR1 LNHDA, CDR2 SQIVND (reference sequence). The CDR3 is 13 amino acids. CDR3 residues: CASSRKMNTEAFF. The CDR3 DNA is TGTGCCAGTAGTCGGAAGATGAACACTGAAGCTTTCTTT.

The chain combines TRBV6-1 with TRBJ2-3; TRBD1 aligns across 10 bases. This CDR3 is built from 15 residues. Germline CDR1 and CDR2: MNHNS and SASEGT. J lost 2 bases, V lost 7 bases, and 6 bases had no gene match. The CDR3 region is CASTPGTGDTDTQYF. The CDR3 coding sequence is TGTGCCAGCACCCCCGGGACAGGGGACACAGATACGCAGTATTTT.

This clone was detected a few times. The chain employs TRBV4-1 and TRBJ2-6; 10 nucleotides match TRBD1. Trimming removed 6 bases from V and 3 bases from J; junction bases left unmatched: 14. Germline V gene data show CDR1 as MGHRA and CDR2 as YSYEKL. The CDR3 has 19 amino acids. In DNA, the CDR3 is TGCGCCAGCAGTCTGATCCCGGGACAGGGGAAAGGTGGGGCCAACGTCCTGACTTTC. Encoded protein: CASSLIPGQGKGGANVLTF.

This clone was detected only once. As DNA, the CDR3 is TGTGCCAGCAGTAAGACCTCTGGGGCCAACGTCCTGACTTTC. Its protein product is CASSKTSGANVLTF. The genes are TRBV28 and TRBJ2-6; the D is unclear. Per germline, CDR1 MDHEN and CDR2 SYDVKM. V gave up 5 bases and J gave up 0 bases, with 5 bases separating them. The CDR3 extends over 14 amino acids.

The rearrangement uses TRBV5-6 and TRBJ2-5; 9 bases align to TRBD1. The assigned J gene may be wrong: the sequence end matches TRBJ2-7 better. Germline-derived CDR1 and CDR2 are SGHDT and YYEEEE. The CDR3 has 13 amino acids. CDR3 nucleotide sequence: TGTGCCAGCATCAGACAGGGGGCCTACGAGCAGTACTTC. Amino acid sequence: CASIRQGAYEQYF.

This chain links TRBV5-1 with TRBJ1-4, with D tentatively TRBD1 (6 bases). The CDR3 length is 17 residues. Germline values: CDR1 SGHRS, CDR2 YFSETQ. V lost 3 bases and J lost 0, with 15 bases in between. The CDR3 DNA is TGCGCCAGCAGCTCGGGGGACAACCTTTCAACTAATGAAAAACTGTTTTTT. Translating it yields CASSSGDNLSTNEKLFF.

This chain connects TRBV29-1 to TRBJ2-2; perhaps D is TRBD1 or TRBD2 (5 bases each). This CDR3 spans 14 amino acids. Per germline, CDR1 SQVTM and CDR2 ANQGSEA. V lost 5 bases and J lost 2, with 12 bases in between. CDR3 DNA: TGCAGCGTTTGGGACGGAACTAACACCGGGGAGCTGTTTTTT. This translates into CSVWDGTNTGELFF.

V is TRBV6-5 and J is TRBJ2-5, with TRBD1 identical over 9 bases. This CDR3 has 16 residues. Germline V CDR1 and CDR2: MNHEY, SVGAGI. Losses at the gene ends were 0 bases for V and 4 bases for J; bases not matched to a gene: 6. CDR3: CASSYSGTGIGETQYF. The CDR3 coding sequence is TGTGCCAGCAGTTACTCGGGGACAGGGATTGGAGAGACCCAGTACTTC.

The rearrangement joins TRBV18 to TRBJ2-1; TRBD1 or TRBD2 may be the D gene (6 bases each). The CDR3 extends over 15 amino acids. The V and J ends lost 0 bases and 5 bases respectively, with 11 bases between them. Germline V gene lookup returns CDR1 KGHSH and CDR2 LQKENI. CDR3 nucleotides: TGTGCCAGCTCACCACCGTCGGGGGCCAACAATGAGCAGTTCTTC. Translated, it gives CASSPPSGANNEQFF.

The rearrangement uses TRBV5-1 and TRBJ2-2; D is possibly TRBD2 (6 bases). From germline, CDR1 is SGHRS and CDR2 YFSETQ. The CDR3 totals 16 residues. Trimming left V 0 bases short and J 2 bases short, with 11 bases between. The CDR3 nucleotides are TGCGCCAGCAGCTTGGAGGCGGGGCTAAACACCGGGGAGCTGTTTTTT. Translated: CASSLEAGLNTGELFF.

The CDR3 sequence is CASSLQGRGEQYF. The CDR3 region has the DNA TGTGCCAGCAGCCTCCAGGGACGGGGCGAGCAGTACTTC. The V gene is TRBV16, the J gene TRBJ2-5; tentatively, D is TRBD1 or TRBD2 (5 bases each). The assigned J gene may be wrong: the sequence end matches TRBJ2-7 better. The CDR3 contains 13 residues. CDR1 and CDR2 (germline): KGHSY, FQNENV.

This clone has a single count. This chain joins TRBV10-2 and TRBJ1-2, with D possibly TRBD1 on 5 matching bases. Germline CDR1 WSHSY, CDR2 SAAADI. Between the trimmed V and J ends, which lost 6 bases and 3 bases, there was a span of 11 bases. The CDR3 is made up of 13 amino acids. The CDR3 DNA is TGCGCCAGCAGCAGTACAGGAGACTATGGCTACACCTTC. It translates to CASSSTGDYGYTF.

The chain is built from TRBV5-1 and TRBJ1-5; D is perhaps TRBD1 (5 bases). The length of the CDR3 is 15 residues. Trimming removed 1 base at V and 2 bases at J, with 10 bases between. Germline CDR1 and CDR2: SGHRS and YFSETQ. CDR3 nucleotides: TGCGCCAGCAGCTTGAACGGAGGGGGCAATCAGCCCCAGCATTTT. Its translation is CASSLNGGGNQPQHF.

This chain links TRBV6-1 with TRBJ1-1; D is ambiguous. Trimming pared 5 bases from V and 1 base from J, leaving 14 bases between. The germline V gene encodes CDR1 MNHNS and CDR2 SASEGT. This CDR3 has 15 residues. In nucleotides, the CDR3 is TGTGCCAGCAGTCCCGAGTGGGGATCGAACACTGAAGCTTTCTTT. Translation: CASSPEWGSNTEAFF.

This clone has a single count. The V and J genes are TRBV30 and TRBJ2-7; D possibly corresponds to TRBD2 (6 bases). V shed 3 bases and J shed 2 bases, with 20 bases lying between them. CDR3 length equals 16 residues. CDR1 and CDR2 (germline): GTSNPN, SVGIG (reference sequence). The CDR3 is CAWRLGVGSGAYEQYF. The CDR3 bases are TGTGCCTGGAGGCTGGGGGTCGGTAGCGGCGCCTACGAGCAGTACTTC.

The chain combines TRBV28 with TRBJ1-2, with D maybe TRBD1 (5 bases). The germline V and J ends were trimmed by 7 bases and 4 bases, with 16 bases remaining between them. Germline lookup yields CDR1 MDHEN and CDR2 SYDVKM. CDR3 length: 14 amino acids. CDR3 loop: CASTRPAGLYGYTF. CDR3 DNA sequence: TGTGCCAGCACCCGGCCGGCAGGGCTCTATGGCTACACCTTC.

This rearrangement joins TRBV27 to TRBJ2-7, with D unclear. The length of the CDR3 is 15 residues. The ends were cut back, 6 bases at V and 1 base at J, with 16 bases in the middle. Germline V gene lookup returns CDR1 MNHEY and CDR2 SMNVEV (reference sequence). The DNA of the CDR3 is TGTGCCAGCAGCCGCAGCTCGGTTCCTTCCTACGAGCAGTACTTC. Its protein is CASSRSSVPSYEQYF.

The CDR3 DNA follows: TGTGCCAGCAGCTACAAGGAGTTCACAGATACGCAGTATTTT. Its protein product is CASSYKEFTDTQYF. The chain employs TRBV11-2 and TRBJ2-3; D uncertain. CDR3 size: 14 residues. V gave up 4 bases and J gave up 2 bases, with 10 bases separating them. Per germline, CDR1 SGHAT and CDR2 FQNNGV.

The gene calls are TRBV15 and TRBJ2-1, with a tentative D call TRBD2 (6 bases). Germline V lookup: CDR1 LNHNV, CDR2 YYDKDF (reference sequence). V shed 1 base and J shed 0 bases, with 16 bases lying between them. The CDR3 spans 18 residues. The DNA of the CDR3 is TGTGCCACCAGCAGAGCCCCCAGGCGGGGTAGCTCCTACAATGAGCAGTTCTTC. This gives the protein CATSRAPRRGSSYNEQFF. The entire variable domain, with the rest obtained from reference TRBV15 and TRBJ2-1, is as follows: DAMVIQNPRYQVTQFGKPVTLSCSQTLNHNVMYWYQQKSSQAPKLLFHYYDKDFNNEADTPDNFQSRRPNTSFCFLDIRSPGLGDTAMYLCATSRAPRRGSSYNEQFFGPGTRLTVL.

This rearrangement joins TRBV5-4 to TRBJ1-2; weak D call: TRBD1 (6 bases). Germline V CDR1 and CDR2: SGHNT, YYREEE (reference sequence). V was clipped by 4 bases and J by 2 bases, with 12 bases between them. The CDR3 length is 14 residues. DNA for the CDR3: TGTGCCAGCAGCCCACAGGGTACGAACTATGGCTACACCTTC. This encodes CASSPQGTNYGYTF.

The gene calls are TRBV7-3 and TRBJ2-3; 13 nucleotides line up with TRBD2. The V and J ends lost 4 bases and 0 bases, in that order; junction bases with no gene match: 4. The germline CDR1 and CDR2 sequences are SGHTA and FQGTGA. The CDR3 runs to 17 residues. In DNA, the CDR3 is TGTGCCAGCAGCTCGGGACTAGCGGGAAGGAGCACAGATACGCAGTATTTT. This codes for CASSSGLAGRSTDTQYF.

This chain uses TRBV5-4 with TRBJ2-2, with a possible D match to TRBD2 (6 bases). CDR1 and CDR2 from the germline V gene are SGHNT and YYREEE (reference sequence). V was pared by 1 base and J by 6 bases, with 7 bases between. The CDR3 runs 13 residues. CDR3 protein: CASSLWGAGELFF. CDR3 sequence (DNA): TGTGCCAGCAGCTTGTGGGGGGCCGGGGAGCTGTTTTTT.

With respect to this clone: At one end, the junction sequence differs from germline, possibly due to a read error. This same CDR3 is encoded by further DNA sequences in the sample. The gene calls are TRBV14 and TRBJ2-2; 15 positions match TRBD2. The CDR3 consists of 15 residues. Germline loops: CDR1 SGHDN, CDR2 FVKESK. The chain's CDR3 is CASSPGLAGGGELFF. The CDR3 DNA follows: TGTGCCAGCAGCCCGGGACTAGCGGGAGGAGGGGAACTGTTTTTT.

The chain links TRBV14 to TRBJ1-2, with no clear D. The germline gives CDR1 SGHDN, CDR2 FVKESK. Trimming removed 4 bases from V and 11 bases from J, with 20 bases in between. The CDR3 is 14 amino acids. Written as DNA, the CDR3 is TGTGCCAGCAGCCGACCACAAGAACTTACTCAGTACACCTTC. As protein: CASSRPQELTQYTF.

The chain joins TRBV6-6 to TRBJ2-2; the D gene is possibly TRBD1 (5 bases). Germline CDR1 MNHNY, CDR2 SVGAGI (reference sequence). The CDR3 contains 13 residues. V was cut by 8 bases and J by 6 bases, with 13 bases left in between. The CDR3 DNA reads TGTGCCAGCGAAGGGGTCCAGGCCGGGGAGCTGTTTTTT. This encodes CASEGVQAGELFF.

The V call is TRBV11-3, the J call TRBJ2-2; 9 bases match TRBD2. The CDR3 is 15 amino acids. V was pared by 5 bases and J by 4 bases, with 5 bases of the junction left unmatched. The germline V gene has CDR1 SGHNT and CDR2 YENEEA. The CDR3 DNA reads TGTGCCAGCAGCCTTAGCGGGAGTATCACCGGGGAGCTGTTTTTT. Its translation: CASSLSGSITGELFF.

Only a few counts were recorded for this clone. This sequence joins TRBV19 and TRBJ1-5; tentative D call: TRBD1 (5 bases). Per germline, CDR1 LNHDA and CDR2 SQIVND (reference sequence). Trimming left V 9 bases short and J 3 bases short, with 18 bases between. The length of the CDR3 is 15 residues. The CDR3 protein is CASQFRDGPNQPQHF. In DNA, the CDR3 is TGTGCCAGCCAGTTCCGGGACGGACCCAATCAGCCCCAGCATTTT. Drawing the rest from reference TRBV19 and TRBJ1-5, the complete variable domain is DGGITQSPKYLFRKEGQNVTLSCEQNLNHDAMYWYRQDPGQGLRLIYYSQIVNDFQKGDIAEGYSVSREKKESFPLTVTSAQKNPTAFYLCASQFRDGPNQPQHFGDGTRLSIL.